The 11 T cell receptor beta chains presented below share a single source sample, sequenced in a study of OX40 agonist ivuxolimab in advanced cancers. Assay used: immunoSEQ multiplex PCR; TCRdb lists only in-frame clones, some missing. The sample contains just under 85,000 clones, approximately 87% of which appear only once. Specimen: CD4+ or CD8+ T cells sorted from blood, collected in a trial of the OX40 agonist ivuxolimab. These TCRs come from an adult with an advanced solid tumor such as melanoma, head and neck, liver or kidney cancer.

The J gene is TRBJ1-1, the V gene TRBV7-2; D might be TRBD1 (5 bases). CDR1 is SGHTA and CDR2 is FQGNSA in the germline V gene. This CDR3 has 16 amino acids. Trimming stripped 5 bases from V and 0 bases from J, with 16 bases between. The CDR3 sequence is CASSLVEGRMNTEAFF. The CDR3, as DNA: TGTGCCAGCAGCCTAGTAGAGGGACGGATGAACACTGAAGCTTTCTTT.

The rearrangement links TRBV9 to TRBJ2-7; 8 positions agree with TRBD2. The CDR3 contains 14 residues. CDR1 is SGDLS and CDR2 is YYNGEE in the germline V gene. V was clipped by 4 bases and J by 6 bases; unmatched bases: 9. DNA of the CDR3: TGTGCCAGCAGCCCCGGGACTAGGCTTTTCGAGCAGTACTTC. Protein: CASSPGTRLFEQYF.

The genes are TRBV12-2 and TRBJ1-6. TRBV12-2 is designated a pseudogene. The CDR3 sequence is 12 residues long. CDR3 bases: TGTGCAAGTCGCTTCGACCCGGGCCCCCTCCACTTT. As protein: CASRFDPGPLHF.

This sequence joins TRBV21-1 and TRBJ2-7. TRBV21-1 is a pseudogene locus. The CDR3 totals 11 residues. Written as DNA, the CDR3 is TGTGCCAGCAGCAAAGGACGCCGCCAGTACTTC. Protein product: CASSKGRRQYF.

The genes are TRBV7-9 and TRBJ2-3, with TRBD2 matching over 12 bases. From germline, CDR1 is SEHNR and CDR2 FQNEAQ (reference sequence). After removal of 5 bases from V and 0 bases from J, the junction contained 12 bases not matched to a gene. The CDR3 covers 19 residues. Here the CDR3 reads CASSTWTSGASSSTDTQYF. For the CDR3, the DNA is TGTGCCAGCAGCACTTGGACTAGCGGGGCGAGCTCTAGCACAGATACGCAGTATTTT. The variable domain in full, with the rest retrieved from reference TRBV7-9 and TRBJ2-3, is DTGVSQNPRHKITKRGQNVTFRCDPISEHNRLYWYRQTLGQGPEFLTYFQNEAQLEKSRLLSDRFSAERPKGSFSTLEIQRTEQGDSAMYLCASSTWTSGASSSTDTQYFGPGTRLTVL.

V usage is TRBV6-5 and J usage is TRBJ2-7, with D possibly TRBD1 on 6 matching bases. With 6 bases removed from V and 5 bases from J, the gap between germline ends came to 14 bases. Germline CDR1 and CDR2: MNHEY and SVGAGI. This CDR3 has 13 residues. CDR3 loop: CASSPLQGHEQYF. DNA for the CDR3: TGTGCCAGCAGCCCTTTACAGGGCCACGAGCAGTACTTC.

This clone has more than one count but fewer than ten. The chain employs TRBV7-2 and TRBJ1-6, with 8 bases identical to TRBD1. The V and J ends lost 5 bases and 7 bases, in that order; junction bases with no gene match: 4. Germline-derived CDR1 and CDR2 are SGHTA and FQGNSA. The CDR3 has 14 residues. The CDR3 DNA follows: TGTGCCAGCAGCGTAGGACAGGGAAATTCACCCCTCCACTTT. Amino acid sequence: CASSVGQGNSPLHF.

The chain combines TRBV7-2 with TRBJ2-3; no clear D. The CDR3 runs 14 residues. Germline assignment: CDR1 SGHTA and CDR2 FQGNSA. Trimming cost V 1 base and J 0 bases, with 5 bases left between them. CDR3 sequence: CASSLVASTDTQYF. The CDR3 nucleotides read TGTGCCAGCAGCTTAGTGGCTAGCACAGATACGCAGTATTTT. The full variable domain, its missing parts supplied by reference TRBV7-2 and TRBJ2-3, is GAGVSQSPSNKVTEKGKDVELRCDPISGHTALYWYRQSLGQGLEFLIYFQGNSAPDKSGLPSDRFSAERTGGSVSTLTIQRTQQEDSAVYLCASSLVASTDTQYFGPGTRLTVL.

This sequence joins TRBV6-5 and TRBJ2-2; TRBD2 agrees at 7 bases. The CDR3 extends over 12 amino acids. Germline trimming cut 6 bases from V and 8 bases from J; bases unmatched to any gene: 3. The germline CDR1 and CDR2 sequences are MNHEY and SVGAGI. The CDR3, as DNA: TGTGCCAGCAGGCTCGGGAGGGGGGAGCTGTTTTTT. Translating it yields CASRLGRGELFF.

Notes on this clone: The CDR3 does not end in the conserved phenylalanine or tryptophan, so this is likely a read error. J is TRBJ1-1 and V is TRBV25-1; D gene unclear. Trimming pared 6 bases from V and 2 bases from J, leaving 10 bases between. The CDR3 loop spans 13 amino acids. Per germline, CDR1 MGHDK and CDR2 SYGVNS. The CDR3 coding sequence is TGTGCCAGCAGGGACGTTCCTAACACTGAAGCTTTCTAT. This translates into CASRDVPNTEAFY.

The chain employs TRBV30 and TRBJ2-7; D not resolved. This CDR3 has 13 residues. CDR1 is GTSNPN and CDR2 is SVGIG in the germline V gene (reference sequence). V dropped 0 bases and J dropped 6 bases, with 12 bases sitting between them. The CDR3 loop is CAWSVLPNSEQYF. The CDR3 DNA reads TGTGCCTGGAGTGTACTCCCCAACAGCGAGCAGTACTTC.